This TCR beta chain comes out of a study of T cells in Graves' hyperthyroidism and ophthalmopathy. The overall study: Blood was drawn when the patient was first diagnosed and still untreated.

What was amplified from RNA transcripts were TCR beta CDR3 regions. RT-PCR in the first round (using the HTBI primer set) targeted the TCR CDR3. Via MiXCR, TCRdb re-called the multiplex PCR reads, giving one row per CDR3 protein. The sample yields roughly 630,000 distinct CDR3 sequences, approximately 14% seen once. The V gene lost 5 bases and the J gene lost 9 bases, with 23 bases spanning the gap. Germline V CDR1 and CDR2: MNHEY, SMNVEV (reference sequence). The length of the CDR3 is 16 residues. Lactation, pregnancy, other autoimmune disease or uncontrolled infection led to exclusion of patients. The PBMCs were taken from around 10 ml of fresh peripheral blood. Study-level results: Most clonotypes expanded in the thyroid (above 0.001) were also present in blood.

This clonotype came up many times. No antigen is known for it. The source is a woman under 40 with Graves' hyperthyroidism. The chain combines TRBV27 with TRBJ2-1; D tentatively reads TRBD1 or TRBD2 (6 bases each). Sequencing was performed on blood. In nucleotides, the CDR3 is TGTGCCAGCAGTCGGGGGCTAGCGCTGGAAGAGGGTGAGCAGTTCTTC. This gives the protein CASSRGLALEEGEQFF.